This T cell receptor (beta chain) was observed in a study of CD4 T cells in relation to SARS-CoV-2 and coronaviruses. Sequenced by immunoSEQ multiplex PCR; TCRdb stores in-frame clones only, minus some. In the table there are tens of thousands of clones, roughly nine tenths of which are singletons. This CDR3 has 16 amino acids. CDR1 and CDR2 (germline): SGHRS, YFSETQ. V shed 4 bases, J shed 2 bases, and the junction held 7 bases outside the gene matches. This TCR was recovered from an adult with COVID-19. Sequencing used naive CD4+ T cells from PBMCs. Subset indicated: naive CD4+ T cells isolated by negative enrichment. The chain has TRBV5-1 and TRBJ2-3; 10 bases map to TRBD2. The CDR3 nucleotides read TGCGCCAGCAGCCTTATAGCGGGAGGCCCCACAGATACGCAGTATTTT. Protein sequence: CASSLIAGGPTDTQYF. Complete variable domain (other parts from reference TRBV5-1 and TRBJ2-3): KAGVTQTPRYLIKTRGQQVTLSCSPISGHRSVSWYQQTPGQGLQFLFEYFSETQRNKGNFPGRFSGRQFSNSRSEMNVSTLELGDSALYLCASSLIAGGPTDTQYFGPGTRLTVL.